This T cell receptor (beta chain) was captured by sequencing in a study of shared clonotypes between healthy human individuals. Whole-study context: Participating donors consisted of a couple of women and a few men aged 18 to 49. Study outcomes and limitations: It was observed that 5% to 6% of naive CD4 clonotypes were shared across a handful of donors.

V lost 2 bases, J lost 6 bases, and 7 bases stayed unmatched. This CDR3 spans 15 amino acids. In germline, CDR1 is LGHNA, CDR2 YSLEER. A remark on this clone: Its specificity is not known.

The repertoire was sequenced with immunoSEQ multiplex PCR; TCRdb's copy has only in-frame clones and lacks some. The table lists about 690,000 clones, around 91% of them singletons. The J gene is TRBJ2-5, the V gene TRBV4-3; 9 positions agree with TRBD1. The TCR comes from a man in his late teens or twenties in good health. Some clones in this sample may be carry-over from other donors' samples. The sample consisted of memory CD8+ T cells from PBMCs. Subset of the sample: CD45RO+ cells pooled with CCR7-negative TemRA cells. CDR3 coding DNA: TGCGCCAGCAGCCAAACGACAGGGGGGGTTAAGACCCAGTACTTC. Residues: CASSQTTGGVKTQYF.